This T cell receptor (beta chain) derives from a study of T cells after yellow fever vaccination. Study-wide results and caveats: The study re-detected most primary-vaccination clones after the booster (about 95% CD4, just over 85% CD8). Abundant contaminating clonotypes from the bulk population could appear in FACS-sorted repertoires. Weaker in magnitude, the secondary response showed a faster peak on day 5 versus 15. A limited proportion of clonotypes was detected within both the CD4 and CD8 compartments.

TCRdb redid the calling of the 5' RACE reads with MiXCR, one entry per CDR3 protein. The sample yields about 430,000 distinct CDR3 sequences, roughly a sixth seen once. In germline, CDR1 is SGHTA, CDR2 FQGNSA. The CDR3 extends over 15 amino acids. V was trimmed by 4 bases and J by 0 bases, leaving 10 bases between them. The table lists this clonotype with a count of one. The antigen is undetermined. Sample: PBMCs, taken before the yellow fever booster vaccination. The source is a man aged 18-30 years who received the YFV17D yellow fever vaccine. V gene TRBV7-2 combines with J gene TRBJ1-3; D is undetermined. The CDR3 DNA sequence: TGTGCCAGCAGCTCCGGGTCCAGCTCTGGAAACACCATATATTTT. Protein sequence: CASSSGSSSGNTIYF.